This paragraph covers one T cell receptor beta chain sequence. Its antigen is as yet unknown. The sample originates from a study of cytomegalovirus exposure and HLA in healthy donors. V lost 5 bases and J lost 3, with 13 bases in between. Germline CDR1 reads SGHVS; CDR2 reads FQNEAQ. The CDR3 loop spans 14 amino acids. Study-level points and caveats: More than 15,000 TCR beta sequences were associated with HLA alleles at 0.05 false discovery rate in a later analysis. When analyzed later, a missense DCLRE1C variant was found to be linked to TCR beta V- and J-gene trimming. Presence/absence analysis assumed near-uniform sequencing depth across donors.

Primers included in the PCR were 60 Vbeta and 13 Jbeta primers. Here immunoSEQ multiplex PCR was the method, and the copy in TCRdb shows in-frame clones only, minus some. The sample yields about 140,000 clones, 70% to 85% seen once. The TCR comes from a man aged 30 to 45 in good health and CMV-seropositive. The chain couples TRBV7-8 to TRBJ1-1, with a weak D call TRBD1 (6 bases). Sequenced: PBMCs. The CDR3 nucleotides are TGTGCCAGCAGCCCCTGGACAGTCGACACTGAAGCTTTCTTT. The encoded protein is CASSPWTVDTEAFF.